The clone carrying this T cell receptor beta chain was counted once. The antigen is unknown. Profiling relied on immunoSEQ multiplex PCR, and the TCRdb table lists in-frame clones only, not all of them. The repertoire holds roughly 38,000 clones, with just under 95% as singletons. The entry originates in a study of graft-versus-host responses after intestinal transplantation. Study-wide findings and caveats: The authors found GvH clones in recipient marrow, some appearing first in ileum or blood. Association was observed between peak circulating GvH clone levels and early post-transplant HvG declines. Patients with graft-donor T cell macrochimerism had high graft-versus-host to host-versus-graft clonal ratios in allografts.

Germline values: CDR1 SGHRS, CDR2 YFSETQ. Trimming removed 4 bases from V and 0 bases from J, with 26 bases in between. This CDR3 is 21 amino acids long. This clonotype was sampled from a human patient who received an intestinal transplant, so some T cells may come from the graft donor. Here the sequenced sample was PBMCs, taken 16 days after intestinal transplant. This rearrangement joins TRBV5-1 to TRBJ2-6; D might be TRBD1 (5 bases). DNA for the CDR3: TGCGCCAGCAGCCTAGAACCAAAATACAGGAAAACCTCCTCTGGGGCCAACGTCCTGACTTTC. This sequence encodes CASSLEPKYRKTSSGANVLTF.